These 23 T cell receptor beta chains were sequenced from one sample in a study of blood T cell repertoires in COVID-19. Here immunoSEQ multiplex PCR was the method, and the copy in TCRdb shows in-frame clones only, minus some. The table shows approximately 250,000 clones, with roughly 89% occurring only once. Sequencing input: peripheral blood. The receptor set was obtained from a woman in her thirties or forties who had recovered from COVID-19.

The chain carries TRBV6-1 and TRBJ2-5, with D possibly matching TRBD2 (7 bases). The CDR3 is 13 amino acids. CDR1 and CDR2 from the germline V gene are MNHNS and SASEGT. Trimming stripped 3 bases from V and 5 bases from J, with 10 bases between. The CDR3 loop reads CASSERGLETQYF. The CDR3 DNA sequence: TGTGCCAGCAGTGAGCGGGGGCTGGAGACCCAGTACTTC.

In this sample, this clone turned up once. The rearrangement joins TRBV25-1 to TRBJ1-3, with unresolved D. Trimming took off 3 bases at V and 1 base at J, with 10 bases between the two ends. Germline V gives CDR1 MGHDK, CDR2 SYGVNS. There are 15 residues in the CDR3. The CDR3 bases are TGTGCCAGCAGTGACCCGCGGAGTTCTGGAAACACCATATATTTT. Translation: CASSDPRSSGNTIYF. Supplemented by reference TRBV25-1 and TRBJ1-3, the full variable domain reads EADIYQTPRYLVIGTGKKITLECSQTMGHDKMYWYQQDPGMELHLIHYSYGVNSTEKGDLSSESTVSRIRTEHFPLTLESARPSHTSQYLCASSDPRSSGNTIYFGEGSWLTVV.

This chain uses TRBV2 with TRBJ1-5; TRBD1 aligns across 7 bases. The length of the CDR3 is 16 residues. With 2 bases clipped from V and 6 bases from J, the junction kept 10 bases outside the gene matches. CDR1 and CDR2 (germline): SNHLY, FYNNEI. DNA for the CDR3: TGTGCCAGCAGTGAATTAGGGACAGCCGGGCCTCAGCCCCAGCATTTT. It specifies CASSELGTAGPQPQHF.

The chain couples TRBV2 to TRBJ2-7, with TRBD1 matching 8 bases. J was trimmed by 5 bases and V by 3 bases; bases with no gene match: 3. CDR1 is SNHLY and CDR2 is FYNNEI in the germline V gene. This CDR3 comprises 13 residues. Here the CDR3 DNA reads TGTGCCAGCAGTGAGGACAGGGCCAACGAGCAGTACTTC. Amino acid sequence: CASSEDRANEQYF.

This clone was detected only once. This chain joins TRBV27 and TRBJ2-7, with 11 bases matching TRBD2. CDR1 is MNHEY and CDR2 is SMNVEV in the germline V gene (reference sequence). V dropped 5 bases and J dropped 0; count of bases not matched to a gene: 3. The CDR3 sequence is 15 residues long. CDR3 in amino acids: CASSALAGGSYEQYF. The CDR3 coding sequence is TGTGCCAGCAGTGCCCTAGCGGGAGGCTCCTACGAGCAGTACTTC.

The gene calls are TRBV5-1 and TRBJ1-1, with a weak D call TRBD1 (5 bases). From germline, CDR1 is SGHRS and CDR2 YFSETQ. This CDR3 is built from 13 residues. Trimming left V 0 bases short and J 8 bases short, with 11 bases between. The CDR3 nucleotides are TGCGCCAGCAGCTTGGGCAGGGATGAGGAAGCTTTCTTT. It codes for CASSLGRDEEAFF.

The chain uses TRBV12-3 or TRBV12-4 and TRBJ2-2; D is possibly TRBD1 (5 bases). The CDR3 is made up of 12 amino acids. This CDR3 is CGQRGLTGELFF. In DNA form, the CDR3 reads TGTGGGCAAAGGGGCCTCACCGGGGAGCTGTTTTTT.

This clone has just a few counts. The chain couples TRBV6-5 to TRBJ1-2; perhaps TRBD1 as D (6 bases). This CDR3 has 16 amino acids. CDR1 is MNHEY, CDR2 SVGAGI, per germline. Between the trimmed V and J ends, which lost 0 bases and 6 bases, there was a span of 17 bases. This chain's CDR3 is CASSYSMGQSVNGYTF. The CDR3, as DNA: TGTGCCAGCAGTTACTCGATGGGACAATCGGTTAATGGCTACACCTTC.

This clone was picked up a small number of times. The chain recombines TRBV15 with TRBJ1-6; D is uncertain. The CDR3 length is 15 residues. The germline V gene has CDR1 LNHNV and CDR2 YYDKDF (reference sequence). V lost 0 bases and J lost 7, with 10 bases in between. CDR3 DNA sequence: TGTGCCACCAGCAGAGATCCAGAAGTAAATTCACCCCTCCACTTT. It encodes CATSRDPEVNSPLHF. Drawing the rest from reference TRBV15 and TRBJ1-6, the complete variable domain is DAMVIQNPRYQVTQFGKPVTLSCSQTLNHNVMYWYQQKSSQAPKLLFHYYDKDFNNEADTPDNFQSRRPNTSFCFLDIRSPGLGDTAMYLCATSRDPEVNSPLHFGNGTRLTVT.

The rearrangement joins TRBV6-5 to TRBJ1-6; the match to TRBD1 covers 11 bases. The V gene end was trimmed by 5 bases and the J gene end by 10 bases; junction bases not matched to a gene: 4. The length of the CDR3 is 14 residues. Germline values: CDR1 MNHEY, CDR2 SVGAGI. DNA of the CDR3: TGTGCCAGCAGTCGGGACAGGGGGGACTCACCCCTCCACTTT. Translated, it gives CASSRDRGDSPLHF.

A few counts support this clone. This chain links TRBV2 with TRBJ1-3; a weak D match, TRBD1 (5 bases). The CDR3 extends over 15 amino acids. V lost 2 bases and J 4 bases, leaving 12 bases between the germline ends. CDR1 is SNHLY and CDR2 is FYNNEI in the germline V gene. The CDR3 coding sequence is TGTGCCAGCAGTGAATTCTCAAGGGGCGGAAACACCATATATTTT. Amino acid sequence: CASSEFSRGGNTIYF.

This clone was counted a few times. The V call is TRBV4-1, the J call TRBJ2-7; weak D call: TRBD2 (6 bases). In germline, CDR1 is MGHRA, CDR2 YSYEKL. This CDR3 contains 15 residues. V lost 0 bases to trimming and J lost 1 base, with 10 bases between them. DNA of the CDR3: TGCGCCAGCAGCCAAGAAACCGCGGGGTCCTACGAGCAGTACTTC. It yields the protein CASSQETAGSYEQYF.

V gene TRBV2 combines with J gene TRBJ1-2; D is uncertain. Germline-derived CDR1 and CDR2 are SNHLY and FYNNEI. Between the trimmed V and J ends, which lost 6 bases and 4 bases, there was a span of 12 bases. There are 13 residues in the CDR3. The CDR3 DNA reads TGTGCCAGCAGCCGGGAACAAGCCTATGGCTACACCTTC. Its protein is CASSREQAYGYTF.

The CDR3 bases are TGTGCCAGCAGCACCGTCGGGACAGGGATTTTTCAGCCCCAGCATTTT. It encodes CASSTVGTGIFQPQHF. This chain links TRBV28 with TRBJ1-5, with 9 bases aligning to TRBD1. Germline V gene sequence: CDR1 MDHEN, CDR2 SYDVKM. Trimming at V came to 6 bases and at J to 6 bases, leaving 12 bases not matched to a gene. There are 16 residues in the CDR3.

The V gene is TRBV21-1, the J gene TRBJ2-5; the D segment call TRBD2 is taken from the table without a DNA check. TRBV21-1 is a pseudogene. The CDR3 covers 14 residues. CDR3 coding DNA: TGTGCCAGCAGCATCACCCAGGGACTAGCGGGCGGGTACTTC. Translating gives CASSITQGLAGGYF.

The rearrangement uses TRBV30 and TRBJ2-7; D is uncertain. The CDR3 contains 12 residues. Germline values: CDR1 GTSNPN, CDR2 SVGIG (reference sequence). Trimming took 3 bases from V and 2 from J, leaving 8 bases between them. CDR3 sequence: CAWRKPTYEQYF. CDR3 bases: TGTGCCTGGAGGAAACCTACCTACGAGCAGTACTTC.

This clone was counted between two and nine times. The rearrangement links TRBV3-1 (or the pseudogene TRBV3-2) to TRBJ2-3; D call uncertain. The CDR3 runs 14 residues. Trimming took 0 bases from V and 4 from J, leaving 8 bases between them. Germline V gene data show CDR1 as LGHDT and CDR2 as YNNKEL (reference sequence). The DNA of the CDR3 is TGTGCCAGCAGCCAAGATCTAGTGTCAGATACGCAGTATTTT. As protein: CASSQDLVSDTQYF.

The chain couples TRBV10-2 to TRBJ1-6; possibly TRBD1 for D (6 bases). Germline V lookup: CDR1 WSHSY, CDR2 SAAADI. V lost 8 bases, J lost 8 bases, and 10 bases lay in between. This CDR3 spans 12 amino acids. The CDR3 DNA is TGCGCCAGCCTAGGGGGAGATTCACCCCTCCACTTT. Translating gives CASLGGDSPLHF.

The chain uses TRBV6-5 and TRBJ1-4, with TRBD1 matching 7 bases. CDR1 and CDR2 from the germline V gene are MNHEY and SVGAGI. This CDR3 spans 15 amino acids. V lost 2 bases, J lost 7 bases, and 7 bases stayed unmatched. In nucleotides, the CDR3 is TGTGCCAGCAGTTACCTCCAGGGGGTGTTTGAAAAACTGTTTTTT. It encodes CASSYLQGVFEKLFF.

The rearrangement links TRBV5-4 to TRBJ2-1; D ambiguous. Germline V gene data show CDR1 as SGHNT and CDR2 as YYREEE (reference sequence). The CDR3 runs to 15 residues. Trimming stripped 5 bases from V and 8 bases from J, with 20 bases between. CDR3 sequence: CASSSTAGSQDEQFF. The CDR3 DNA reads TGTGCCAGCAGTTCAACGGCAGGTTCGCAGGATGAGCAGTTCTTC.

V gene TRBV5-4 combines with J gene TRBJ2-2, with 7 bases aligning to TRBD1. The CDR3 is 13 amino acids. Losses at the gene ends were 4 bases for V and 7 bases for J; bases not matched to a gene: 4. Germline V gene lookup returns CDR1 SGHNT and CDR2 YYREEE (reference sequence). CDR3 sequence (DNA): TGTGCCAGCAGCATTGACAGGGACGGGGAGCTGTTTTTT. This gives the protein CASSIDRDGELFF.

This clone has only one observation. This chain connects TRBV6-5 to TRBJ2-7; 7 bases are a match to TRBD1. Germline CDR1 is MNHEY and CDR2 is SVGAGI. Losses at the gene ends were 5 bases for V and 4 bases for J; bases not matched to a gene: 8. This CDR3 spans 14 amino acids. The CDR3 region is CASSRRDSWYEQYF. Here the CDR3 DNA reads TGTGCCAGCAGTAGAAGGGACAGTTGGTACGAGCAGTACTTC.

The chain joins TRBV29-1 to TRBJ1-1; D gene ambiguous. Trimming cost V 0 bases and J 6 bases, with 11 bases left between them. Germline loops: CDR1 SQVTM, CDR2 ANQGSEA. CDR3 length: 13 residues. CDR3 nucleotides: TGCAGCGTTGAAGATTGGGCAGACCCTGAAGCTTTCTTT. Its translation: CSVEDWADPEAFF. Full variable domain (outside the CDR3, taken from reference TRBV29-1 and TRBJ1-1): SAVISQKPSRDICQRGTSLTIQCQVDSQVTMMFWYRQQPGQSLTLIATANQGSEATYESGFVIDKFPISRPNLTFSTLTVSNMSPEDSSIYLCSVEDWADPEAFFGQGTRLTVV.